The clone carrying this TCR beta chain came up many times. V was shortened by 2 bases and J by 0 bases, with 5 bases between the two germline ends. The CDR3 extends over 14 amino acids. CDR1 and CDR2 from the germline V gene are MNHEY and SVGEGT. Genomic DNA constituted the template upon which TCR beta VDJ and CDR3 profiling was performed. TCRdb processed the reads anew with MiXCR; each CDR3 protein has one entry. The sample carries about 180,000 distinct CDR3 sequences, approximately 48% recorded once. The data belong to a study of CD8+CD57+ T cells in acquired aplastic anemia. It was patients with CD8+CD57+ cell expansion by flow cytometry who were chosen for sequencing. Among the patients, all had severe acquired aplastic anemia.

The chain is built from TRBV6-2 or TRBV6-3 and TRBJ1-3; no reliable D call. The sequence derives from a human donor with aplastic anemia. The sequenced sample was sorted CD4+, CD8+, or CD8+CD57+ T cells (not recorded which) from PBMCs. For the CDR3, the DNA is TGTGCCAGCAGTTACCAGCTCTCTGGAAACACCATATATTTT. Its translation: CASSYQLSGNTIYF.